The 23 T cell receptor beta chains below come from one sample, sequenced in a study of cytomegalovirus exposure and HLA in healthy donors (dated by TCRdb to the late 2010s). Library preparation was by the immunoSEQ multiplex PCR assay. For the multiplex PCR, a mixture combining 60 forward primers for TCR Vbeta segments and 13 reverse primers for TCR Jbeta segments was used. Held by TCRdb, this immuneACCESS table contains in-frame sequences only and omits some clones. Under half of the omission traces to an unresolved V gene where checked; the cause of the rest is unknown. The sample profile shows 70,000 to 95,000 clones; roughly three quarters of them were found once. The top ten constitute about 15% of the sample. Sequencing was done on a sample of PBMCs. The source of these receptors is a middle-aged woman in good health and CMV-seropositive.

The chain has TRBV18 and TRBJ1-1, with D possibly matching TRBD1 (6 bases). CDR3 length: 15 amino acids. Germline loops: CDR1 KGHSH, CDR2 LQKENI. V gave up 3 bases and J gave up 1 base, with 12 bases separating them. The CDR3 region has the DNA TGTGCCAGCTCACCCGGACAGAACCAGAACACTGAAGCTTTCTTT. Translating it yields CASSPGQNQNTEAFF.

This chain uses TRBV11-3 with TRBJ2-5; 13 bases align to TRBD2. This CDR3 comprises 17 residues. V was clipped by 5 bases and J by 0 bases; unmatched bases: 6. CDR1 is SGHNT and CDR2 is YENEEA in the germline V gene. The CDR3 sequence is CASSPRTSGGYQETQYF. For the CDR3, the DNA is TGTGCCAGCAGCCCACGGACTAGCGGGGGTTACCAAGAGACCCAGTACTTC.

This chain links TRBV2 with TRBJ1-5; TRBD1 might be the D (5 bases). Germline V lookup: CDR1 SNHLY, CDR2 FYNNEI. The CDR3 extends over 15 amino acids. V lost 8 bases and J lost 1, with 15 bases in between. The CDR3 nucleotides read TGTGCCAGCGGGGGGAAGGGGATAAGCAATCAGCCCCAGCATTTT. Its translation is CASGGKGISNQPQHF.

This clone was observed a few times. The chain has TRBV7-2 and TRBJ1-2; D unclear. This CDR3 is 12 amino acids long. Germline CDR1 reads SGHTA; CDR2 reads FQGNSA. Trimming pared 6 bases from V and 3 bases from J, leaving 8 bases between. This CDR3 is CASSTEDYGYTF. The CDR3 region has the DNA TGTGCCAGCAGTACAGAAGACTATGGCTACACCTTC.

DNA of the CDR3: TGTGCCAGCTCACCAGCGGCAGCTACTGGGTACGAGCAGTACTTC. Translated, it gives CASSPAAATGYEQYF. This rearrangement joins TRBV18 to TRBJ2-7; D is unresolved. V lost 2 bases and J 4 bases, leaving 15 bases between the germline ends. The CDR3 totals 15 residues. The germline CDR1 and CDR2 sequences are KGHSH and LQKENI.

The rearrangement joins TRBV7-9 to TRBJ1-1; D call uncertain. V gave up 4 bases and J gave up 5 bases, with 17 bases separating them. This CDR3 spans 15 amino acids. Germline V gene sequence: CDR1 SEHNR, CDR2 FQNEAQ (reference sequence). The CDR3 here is CASSSIRGGRTEAFF. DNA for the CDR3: TGTGCCAGCAGCTCCATTCGTGGAGGAAGGACTGAAGCTTTCTTT.

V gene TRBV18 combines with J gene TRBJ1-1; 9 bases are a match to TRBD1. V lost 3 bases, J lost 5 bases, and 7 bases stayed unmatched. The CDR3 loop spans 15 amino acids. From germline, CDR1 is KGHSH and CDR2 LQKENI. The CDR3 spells CASSPKTGGFTEAFF. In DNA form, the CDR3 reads TGTGCCAGCTCACCCAAGACAGGGGGGTTTACTGAAGCTTTCTTT.

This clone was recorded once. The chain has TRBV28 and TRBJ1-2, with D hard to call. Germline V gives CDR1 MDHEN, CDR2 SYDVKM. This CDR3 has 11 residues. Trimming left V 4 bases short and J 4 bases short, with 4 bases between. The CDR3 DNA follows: TGTGCCAGCAGTTCAGTCTATGGCTACACCTTC. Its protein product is CASSSVYGYTF.

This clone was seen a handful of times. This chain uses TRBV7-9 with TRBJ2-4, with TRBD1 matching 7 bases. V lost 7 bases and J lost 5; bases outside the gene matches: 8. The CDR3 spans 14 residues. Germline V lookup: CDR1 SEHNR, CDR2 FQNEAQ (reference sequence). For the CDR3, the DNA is TGTGCCAGCACCCTCTGGGACAGACAAAACATTCAGTACTTC. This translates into CASTLWDRQNIQYF.

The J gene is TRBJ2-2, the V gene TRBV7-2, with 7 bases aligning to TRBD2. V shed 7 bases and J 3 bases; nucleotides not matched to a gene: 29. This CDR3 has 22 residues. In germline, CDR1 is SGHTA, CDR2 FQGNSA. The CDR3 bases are TGTGCCAGCACTTTAGCGTGGGTGGGAGTTAGCGGGCGATCCCCCGACACCGGGGAGCTGTTTTTT. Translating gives CASTLAWVGVSGRSPDTGELFF.

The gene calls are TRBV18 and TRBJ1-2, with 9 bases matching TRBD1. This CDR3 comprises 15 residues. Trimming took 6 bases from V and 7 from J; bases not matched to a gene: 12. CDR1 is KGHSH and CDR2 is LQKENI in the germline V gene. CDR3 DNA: TGTGCCAGCTCCCCCCTGGTACAGGGGGCTAGTGGCTACACCTTC. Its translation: CASSPLVQGASGYTF.

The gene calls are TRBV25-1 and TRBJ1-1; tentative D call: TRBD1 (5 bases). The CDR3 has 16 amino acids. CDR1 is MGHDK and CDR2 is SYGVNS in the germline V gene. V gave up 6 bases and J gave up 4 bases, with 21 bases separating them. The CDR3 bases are TGTGCCAGCAGCCCCTTCCTGGGGGGATCTGCCACTGAAGCTTTCTTT. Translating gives CASSPFLGGSATEAFF.

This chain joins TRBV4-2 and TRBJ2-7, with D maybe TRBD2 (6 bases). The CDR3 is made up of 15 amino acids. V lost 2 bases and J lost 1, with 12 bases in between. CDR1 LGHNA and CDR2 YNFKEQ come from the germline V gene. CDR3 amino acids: CASSQQRLASYEQYF. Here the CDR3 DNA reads TGTGCCAGCAGCCAACAGCGGCTAGCGTCCTACGAGCAGTACTTC.

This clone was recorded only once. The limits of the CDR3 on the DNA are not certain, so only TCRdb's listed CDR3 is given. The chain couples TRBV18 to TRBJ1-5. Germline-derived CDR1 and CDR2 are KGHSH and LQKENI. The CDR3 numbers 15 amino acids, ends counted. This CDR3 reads CASSPPGTSGQPQHF.

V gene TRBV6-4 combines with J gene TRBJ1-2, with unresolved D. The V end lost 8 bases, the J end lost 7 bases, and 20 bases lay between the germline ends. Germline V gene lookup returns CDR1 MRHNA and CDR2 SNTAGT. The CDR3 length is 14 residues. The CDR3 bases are TGTGCCAGCCTCCATGTAGACGGGTCATTTGGCTACACCTTC. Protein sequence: CASLHVDGSFGYTF.

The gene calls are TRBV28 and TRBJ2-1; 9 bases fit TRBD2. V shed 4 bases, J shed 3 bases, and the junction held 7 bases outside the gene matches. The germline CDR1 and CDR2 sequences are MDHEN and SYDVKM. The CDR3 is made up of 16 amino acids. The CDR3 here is CASSSWREGLYNEQFF. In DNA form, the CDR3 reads TGTGCCAGCAGTTCTTGGCGGGAGGGCCTCTACAATGAGCAGTTCTTC. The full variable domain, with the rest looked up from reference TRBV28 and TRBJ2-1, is DVKVTQSSRYLVKRTGEKVFLECVQDMDHENMFWYRQDPGLGLRLIYFSYDVKMKEKGDIPEGYSVSREKKERFSLILESASTNQTSMYLCASSSWREGLYNEQFFGPGTRLTVL.

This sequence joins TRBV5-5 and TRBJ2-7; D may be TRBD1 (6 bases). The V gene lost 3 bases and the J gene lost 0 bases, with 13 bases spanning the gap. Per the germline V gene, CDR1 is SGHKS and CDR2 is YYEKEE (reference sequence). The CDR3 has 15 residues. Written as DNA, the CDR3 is TGTGCCAGCAGCTCGGGACATACTATCTCCTACGAGCAGTACTTC. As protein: CASSSGHTISYEQYF.

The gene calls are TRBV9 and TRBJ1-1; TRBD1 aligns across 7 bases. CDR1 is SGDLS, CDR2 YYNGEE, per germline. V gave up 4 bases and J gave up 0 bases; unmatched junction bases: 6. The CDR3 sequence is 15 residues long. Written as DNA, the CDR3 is TGTGCCAGCAGCTCGGGACAGCTAATGAACACTGAAGCTTTCTTT. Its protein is CASSSGQLMNTEAFF.

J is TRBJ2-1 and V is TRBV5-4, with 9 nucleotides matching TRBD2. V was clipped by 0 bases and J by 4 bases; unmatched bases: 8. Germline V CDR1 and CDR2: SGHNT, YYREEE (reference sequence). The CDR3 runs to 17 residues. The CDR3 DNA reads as TGTGCCAGCAGCTTGGAGGGAGCTAGCGGGATATACAATGAGCAGTTCTTC. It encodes CASSLEGASGIYNEQFF. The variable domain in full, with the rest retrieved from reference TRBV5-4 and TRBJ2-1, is ETGVTQSPTHLIKTRGQQVTLRCSSQSGHNTVSWYQQALGQGPQFIFQYYREEENGRGNFPPRFSGLQFPNYSSELNVNALELDDSALYLCASSLEGASGIYNEQFFGPGTRLTVL.

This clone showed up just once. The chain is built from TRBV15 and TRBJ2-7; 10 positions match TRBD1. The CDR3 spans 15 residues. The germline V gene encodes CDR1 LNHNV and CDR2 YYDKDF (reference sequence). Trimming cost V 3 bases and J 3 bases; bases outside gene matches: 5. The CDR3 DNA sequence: TGTGCCACCAGCAGGGTGCGGGACAGGGGCTACGAGCAGTACTTC. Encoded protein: CATSRVRDRGYEQYF.

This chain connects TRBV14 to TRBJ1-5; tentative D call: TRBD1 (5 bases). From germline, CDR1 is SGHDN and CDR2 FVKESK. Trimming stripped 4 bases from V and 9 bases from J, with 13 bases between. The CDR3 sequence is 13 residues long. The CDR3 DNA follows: TGTGCCAGCAGCCCGCACAGGTCCGGGCCCCAGCATTTT. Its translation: CASSPHRSGPQHF.

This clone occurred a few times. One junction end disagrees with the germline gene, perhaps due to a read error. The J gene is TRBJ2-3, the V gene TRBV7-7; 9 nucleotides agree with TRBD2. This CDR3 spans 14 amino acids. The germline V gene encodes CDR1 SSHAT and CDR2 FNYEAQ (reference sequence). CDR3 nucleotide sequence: TGTGCTAGCAGCCCTAGCGGGGGCACAGATACGCAGTATTTT. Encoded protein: CASSPSGGTDTQYF.

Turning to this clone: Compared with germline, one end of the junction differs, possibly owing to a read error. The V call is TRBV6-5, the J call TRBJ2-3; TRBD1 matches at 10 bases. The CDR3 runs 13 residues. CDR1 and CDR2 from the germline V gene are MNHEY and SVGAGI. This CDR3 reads CASRTGGTDTQYF. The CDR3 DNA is TGTGCCAGCAGGACAGGGGGCACGGATACGCAGTATTTT.